This T cell receptor beta chain was captured in a study of Graves' ophthalmopathy and Graves' hyperthyroidism. This clonotype was detected many times. This CDR3 spans 15 amino acids. The germline V gene has CDR1 PRHDT and CDR2 FYEKMQ (reference sequence). V lost 4 bases, J lost 4 bases, and 7 bases stayed unmatched. Amplification targeted the TCR beta CDR3 regions, with RNA transcripts as the source material. First-round RT-PCR employed HTBI primers, with a second-round multiplex PCR after it. TCRdb called the multiplex PCR reads again in MiXCR, with one record for every CDR3 protein. The data contain hundreds of thousands of distinct CDR3 sequences, approximately 21% of them singletons.

The origin of this receptor is a woman aged 50 to 60 with Graves' ophthalmopathy. The sequenced sample was peripheral blood. The chain carries TRBV13 and TRBJ1-5; the match to TRBD1 covers 7 bases. The CDR3 DNA reads as TGTGCCAGCAGCTCTTCGGGACAGCGAAATCAGCCCCAGCATTTT. This gives the protein CASSSSGQRNQPQHF.